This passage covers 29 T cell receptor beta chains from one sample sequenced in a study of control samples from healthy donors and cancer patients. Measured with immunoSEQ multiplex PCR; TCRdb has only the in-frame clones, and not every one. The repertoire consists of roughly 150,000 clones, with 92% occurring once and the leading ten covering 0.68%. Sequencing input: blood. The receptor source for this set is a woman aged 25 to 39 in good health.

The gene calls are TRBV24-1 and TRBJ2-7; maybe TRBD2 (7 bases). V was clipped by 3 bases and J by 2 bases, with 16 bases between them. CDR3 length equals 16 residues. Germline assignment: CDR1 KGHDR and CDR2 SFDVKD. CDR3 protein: CATSDATGRDPYEQYF. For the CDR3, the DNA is TGTGCCACCAGTGATGCCACAGGGAGGGATCCCTACGAGCAGTACTTC.

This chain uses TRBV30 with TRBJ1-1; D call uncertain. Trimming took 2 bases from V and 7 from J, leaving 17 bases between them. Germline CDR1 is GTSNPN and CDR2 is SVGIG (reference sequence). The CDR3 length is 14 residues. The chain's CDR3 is CAWSQRRVRHEAFF. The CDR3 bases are TGTGCCTGGAGTCAAAGGAGAGTAAGGCATGAAGCTTTCTTT.

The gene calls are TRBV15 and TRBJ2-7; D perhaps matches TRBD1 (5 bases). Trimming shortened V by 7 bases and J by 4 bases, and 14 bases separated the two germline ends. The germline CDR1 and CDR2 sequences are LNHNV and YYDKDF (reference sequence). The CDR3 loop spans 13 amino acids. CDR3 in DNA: TGTGCCACCACAGGGCCTGATAGTTACGAGCAGTACTTC. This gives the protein CATTGPDSYEQYF.

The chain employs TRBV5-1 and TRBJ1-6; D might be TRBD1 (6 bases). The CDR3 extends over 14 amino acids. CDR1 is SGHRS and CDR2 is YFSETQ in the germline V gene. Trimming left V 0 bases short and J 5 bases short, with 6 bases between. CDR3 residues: CASSLGTDNSPLHF. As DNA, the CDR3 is TGCGCCAGCAGCTTGGGGACAGATAATTCACCCCTCCACTTT.

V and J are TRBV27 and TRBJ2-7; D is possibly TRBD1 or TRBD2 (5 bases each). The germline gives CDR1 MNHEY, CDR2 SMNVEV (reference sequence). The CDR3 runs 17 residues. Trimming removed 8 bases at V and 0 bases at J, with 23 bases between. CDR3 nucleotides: TGTGCCAGCGGGGCCCCGGGCAATATGAGGGGCTCCTACGAGCAGTACTTC. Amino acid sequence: CASGAPGNMRGSYEQYF.

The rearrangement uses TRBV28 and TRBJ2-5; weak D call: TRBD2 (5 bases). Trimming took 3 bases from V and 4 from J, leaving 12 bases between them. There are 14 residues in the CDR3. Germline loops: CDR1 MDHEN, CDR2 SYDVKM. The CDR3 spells CASSFRRAGETQYF. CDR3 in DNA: TGTGCCAGCAGTTTCCGTCGGGCGGGAGAGACCCAGTACTTC.

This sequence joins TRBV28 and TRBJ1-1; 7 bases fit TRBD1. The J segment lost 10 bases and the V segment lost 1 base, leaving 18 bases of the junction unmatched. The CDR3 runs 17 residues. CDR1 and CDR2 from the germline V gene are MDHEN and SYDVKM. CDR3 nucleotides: TGTGCCAGCAGTTTATTCCCAGGGACAGCCGAACACTTCGGAGCTTTCTTT. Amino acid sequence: CASSLFPGTAEHFGAFF.

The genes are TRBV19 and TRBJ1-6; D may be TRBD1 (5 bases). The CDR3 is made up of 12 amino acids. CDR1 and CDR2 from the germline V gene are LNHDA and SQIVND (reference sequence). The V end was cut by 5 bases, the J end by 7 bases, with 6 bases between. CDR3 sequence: CASSGGNSPLHF. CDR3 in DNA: TGTGCCAGTAGTGGGGGAAATTCACCCCTCCACTTT.

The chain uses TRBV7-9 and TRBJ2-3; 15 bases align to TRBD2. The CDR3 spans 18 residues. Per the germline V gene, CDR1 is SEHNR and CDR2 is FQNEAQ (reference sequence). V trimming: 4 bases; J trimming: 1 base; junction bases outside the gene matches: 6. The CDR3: CASSSGLAGGVGTDTQYF. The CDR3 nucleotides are TGTGCCAGCAGCTCGGGACTAGCGGGAGGTGTGGGCACAGATACGCAGTATTTT.

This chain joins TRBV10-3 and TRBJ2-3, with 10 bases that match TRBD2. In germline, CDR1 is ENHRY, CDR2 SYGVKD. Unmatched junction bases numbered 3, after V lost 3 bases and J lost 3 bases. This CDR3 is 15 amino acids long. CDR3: CAISDPAGGTDTQYF. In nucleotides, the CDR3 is TGTGCCATCAGTGATCCAGCGGGAGGGACAGATACGCAGTATTTT.

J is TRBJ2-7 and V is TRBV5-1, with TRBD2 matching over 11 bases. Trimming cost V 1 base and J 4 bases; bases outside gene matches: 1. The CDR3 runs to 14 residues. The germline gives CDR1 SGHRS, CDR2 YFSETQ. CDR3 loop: CASSLTSGSYEQYF. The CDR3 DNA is TGCGCCAGCAGCTTGACTAGCGGGAGTTACGAGCAGTACTTC.

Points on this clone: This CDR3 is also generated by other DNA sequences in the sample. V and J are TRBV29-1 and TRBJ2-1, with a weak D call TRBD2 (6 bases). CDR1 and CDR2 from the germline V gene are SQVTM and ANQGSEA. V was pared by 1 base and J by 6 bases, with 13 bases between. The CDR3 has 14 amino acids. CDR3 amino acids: CSVEGVLASNEQFF. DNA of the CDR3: TGCAGCGTTGAAGGGGTACTAGCTAGCAATGAGCAGTTCTTC.

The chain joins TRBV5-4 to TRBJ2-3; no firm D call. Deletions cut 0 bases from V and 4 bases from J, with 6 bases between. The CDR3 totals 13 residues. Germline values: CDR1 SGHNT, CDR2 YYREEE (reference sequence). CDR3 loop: CASSLASADTQYF. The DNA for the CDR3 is TGTGCCAGCAGCTTGGCCTCGGCAGATACGCAGTATTTT.

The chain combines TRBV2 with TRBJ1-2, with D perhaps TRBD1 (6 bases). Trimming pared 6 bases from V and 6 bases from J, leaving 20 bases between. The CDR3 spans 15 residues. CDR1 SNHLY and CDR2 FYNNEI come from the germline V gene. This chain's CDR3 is CASSKTQTGSHGYTF. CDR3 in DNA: TGTGCCAGCAGCAAAACCCAAACAGGGTCCCATGGCTACACCTTC.

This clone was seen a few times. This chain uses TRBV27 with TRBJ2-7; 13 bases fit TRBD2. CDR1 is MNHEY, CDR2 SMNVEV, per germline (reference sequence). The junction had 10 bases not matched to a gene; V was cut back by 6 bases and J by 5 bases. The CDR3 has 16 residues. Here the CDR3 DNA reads TGTGCCAGCAGAGCACTACTAGCGGGAGGGCCCAACGAGCAGTACTTC. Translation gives CASRALLAGGPNEQYF.

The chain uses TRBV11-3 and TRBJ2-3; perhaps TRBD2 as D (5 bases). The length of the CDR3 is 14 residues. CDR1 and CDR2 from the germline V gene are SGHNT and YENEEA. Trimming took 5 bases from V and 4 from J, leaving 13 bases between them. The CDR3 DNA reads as TGTGCCAGCAGCCCAGATCCGGGGTCAGATACGCAGTATTTT. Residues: CASSPDPGSDTQYF.

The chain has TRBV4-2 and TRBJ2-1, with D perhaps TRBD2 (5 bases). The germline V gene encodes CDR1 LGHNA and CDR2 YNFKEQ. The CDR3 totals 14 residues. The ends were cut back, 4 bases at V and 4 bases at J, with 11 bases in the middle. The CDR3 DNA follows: TGTGCCAGCAGCCCCTCCAGAGGGTACAATGAGCAGTTCTTC. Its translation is CASSPSRGYNEQFF.

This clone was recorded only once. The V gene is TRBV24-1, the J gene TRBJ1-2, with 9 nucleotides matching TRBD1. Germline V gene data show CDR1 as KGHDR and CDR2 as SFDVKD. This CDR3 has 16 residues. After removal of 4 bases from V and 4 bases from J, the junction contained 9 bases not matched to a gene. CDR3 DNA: TGTGCCACCAGTGAACCCCGGGACAGGGCTCGCTATGGCTACACCTTC. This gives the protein CATSEPRDRARYGYTF.

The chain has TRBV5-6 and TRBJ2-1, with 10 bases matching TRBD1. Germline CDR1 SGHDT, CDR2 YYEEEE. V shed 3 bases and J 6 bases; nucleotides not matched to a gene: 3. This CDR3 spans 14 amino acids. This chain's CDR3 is CASSYGTGANEQFF. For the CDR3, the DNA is TGTGCCAGCAGCTACGGGACAGGGGCCAATGAGCAGTTCTTC.

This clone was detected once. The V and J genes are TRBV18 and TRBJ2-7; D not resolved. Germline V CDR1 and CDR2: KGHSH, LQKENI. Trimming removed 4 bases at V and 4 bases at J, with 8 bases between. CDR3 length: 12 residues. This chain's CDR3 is CASSRDLYEQYF. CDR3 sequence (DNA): TGTGCCAGCTCACGCGACCTTTACGAGCAGTACTTC.

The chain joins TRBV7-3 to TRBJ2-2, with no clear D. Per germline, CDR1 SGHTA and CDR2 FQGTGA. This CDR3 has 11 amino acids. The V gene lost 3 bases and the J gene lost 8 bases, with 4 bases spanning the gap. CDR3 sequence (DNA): TGTGCCAGCAGCTTGGCAGGGGAGCTGTTTTTT. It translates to CASSLAGELFF.

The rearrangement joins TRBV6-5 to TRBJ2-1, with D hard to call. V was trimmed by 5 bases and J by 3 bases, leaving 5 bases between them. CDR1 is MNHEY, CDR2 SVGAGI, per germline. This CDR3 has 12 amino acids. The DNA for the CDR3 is TGTGCCAGCAGTCGCTACTACAATGAGCAGTTCTTC. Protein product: CASSRYYNEQFF.

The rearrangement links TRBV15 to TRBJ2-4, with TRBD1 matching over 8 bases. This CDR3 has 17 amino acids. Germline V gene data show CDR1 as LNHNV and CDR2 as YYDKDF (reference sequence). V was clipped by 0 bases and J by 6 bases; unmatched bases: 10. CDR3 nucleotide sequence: TGTGCCACCAGCAGAGATCAATCCAGGGGGCGGCGAAACATTCAGTACTTC. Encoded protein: CATSRDQSRGRRNIQYF.

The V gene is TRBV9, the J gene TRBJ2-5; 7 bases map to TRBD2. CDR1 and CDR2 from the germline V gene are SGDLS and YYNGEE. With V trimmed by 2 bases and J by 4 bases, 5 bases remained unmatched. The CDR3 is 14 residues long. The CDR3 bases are TGTGCCAGCAGCGTCCACACGGGAGGAGAGACCCAGTACTTC. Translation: CASSVHTGGETQYF.

The CDR3 sequence: CASSEAGLGNTGELFF. The CDR3, as DNA: TGTGCCAGCAGTGAAGCCGGGCTAGGCAACACCGGGGAGCTGTTTTTT. The chain couples TRBV2 to TRBJ2-2, with D unclear. Germline lookup yields CDR1 SNHLY and CDR2 FYNNEI. Trimming took off 0 bases at V and 2 bases at J, with 10 bases between the two ends. The CDR3 spans 16 residues.

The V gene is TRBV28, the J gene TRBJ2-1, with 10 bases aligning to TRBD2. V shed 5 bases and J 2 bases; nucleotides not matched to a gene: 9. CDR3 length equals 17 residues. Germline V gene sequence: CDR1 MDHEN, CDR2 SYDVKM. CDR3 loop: CASSLGLAESPYNEQFF. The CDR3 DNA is TGTGCCAGCAGTCTAGGACTAGCGGAGTCGCCCTACAATGAGCAGTTCTTC.

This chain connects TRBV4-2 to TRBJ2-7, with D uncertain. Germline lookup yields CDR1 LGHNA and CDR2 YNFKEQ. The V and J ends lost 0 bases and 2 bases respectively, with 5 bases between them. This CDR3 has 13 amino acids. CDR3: CASSQEITYEQYF. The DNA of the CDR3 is TGTGCCAGCAGCCAAGAGATAACCTACGAGCAGTACTTC.

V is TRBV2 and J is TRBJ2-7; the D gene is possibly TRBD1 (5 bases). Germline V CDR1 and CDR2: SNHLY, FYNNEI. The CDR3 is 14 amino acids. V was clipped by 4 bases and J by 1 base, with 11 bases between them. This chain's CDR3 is CASSARTPSYEQYF. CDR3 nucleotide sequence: TGTGCCAGCAGTGCCCGGACACCTTCCTACGAGCAGTACTTC.

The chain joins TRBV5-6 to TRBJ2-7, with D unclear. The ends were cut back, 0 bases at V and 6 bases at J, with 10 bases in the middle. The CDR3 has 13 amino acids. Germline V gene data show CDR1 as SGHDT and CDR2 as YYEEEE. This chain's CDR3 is CASSLGRAGEQYF. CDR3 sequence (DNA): TGTGCCAGCAGCTTGGGCCGGGCCGGCGAGCAGTACTTC.